This TCR beta chain was found in a study of blood T cell repertoires in COVID-19. Study-level background: COVID-19 samples, acute and convalescent, were from the United States, Italy and Spain.

Original processing notes: Estimated nucleated cell counts came from reference gene primer amplification. TCRdb's table, derived via immunoSEQ multiplex PCR, lists solely in-frame clones and lacks some. V, J and clone size are those of that table, while D and trimming were read from the DNA. The table includes around 190,000 clones, roughly 90% detected once. The CDR3 is 17 amino acids. V lost 2 bases to trimming and J lost 1 base, with 16 bases between them. Germline CDR1 and CDR2: PRHDT and FYEKMQ (reference sequence). The sample consisted of peripheral blood. This sequence originates from a man in his 70s with active or convalescent COVID-19. V is TRBV13 and J is TRBJ2-3; maybe TRBD1 (6 bases). The CDR3 bases are TGTGCCAGCAGCTTATCGGAGATACGGACAGGCACAGATACGCAGTATTTT. Protein sequence: CASSLSEIRTGTDTQYF.